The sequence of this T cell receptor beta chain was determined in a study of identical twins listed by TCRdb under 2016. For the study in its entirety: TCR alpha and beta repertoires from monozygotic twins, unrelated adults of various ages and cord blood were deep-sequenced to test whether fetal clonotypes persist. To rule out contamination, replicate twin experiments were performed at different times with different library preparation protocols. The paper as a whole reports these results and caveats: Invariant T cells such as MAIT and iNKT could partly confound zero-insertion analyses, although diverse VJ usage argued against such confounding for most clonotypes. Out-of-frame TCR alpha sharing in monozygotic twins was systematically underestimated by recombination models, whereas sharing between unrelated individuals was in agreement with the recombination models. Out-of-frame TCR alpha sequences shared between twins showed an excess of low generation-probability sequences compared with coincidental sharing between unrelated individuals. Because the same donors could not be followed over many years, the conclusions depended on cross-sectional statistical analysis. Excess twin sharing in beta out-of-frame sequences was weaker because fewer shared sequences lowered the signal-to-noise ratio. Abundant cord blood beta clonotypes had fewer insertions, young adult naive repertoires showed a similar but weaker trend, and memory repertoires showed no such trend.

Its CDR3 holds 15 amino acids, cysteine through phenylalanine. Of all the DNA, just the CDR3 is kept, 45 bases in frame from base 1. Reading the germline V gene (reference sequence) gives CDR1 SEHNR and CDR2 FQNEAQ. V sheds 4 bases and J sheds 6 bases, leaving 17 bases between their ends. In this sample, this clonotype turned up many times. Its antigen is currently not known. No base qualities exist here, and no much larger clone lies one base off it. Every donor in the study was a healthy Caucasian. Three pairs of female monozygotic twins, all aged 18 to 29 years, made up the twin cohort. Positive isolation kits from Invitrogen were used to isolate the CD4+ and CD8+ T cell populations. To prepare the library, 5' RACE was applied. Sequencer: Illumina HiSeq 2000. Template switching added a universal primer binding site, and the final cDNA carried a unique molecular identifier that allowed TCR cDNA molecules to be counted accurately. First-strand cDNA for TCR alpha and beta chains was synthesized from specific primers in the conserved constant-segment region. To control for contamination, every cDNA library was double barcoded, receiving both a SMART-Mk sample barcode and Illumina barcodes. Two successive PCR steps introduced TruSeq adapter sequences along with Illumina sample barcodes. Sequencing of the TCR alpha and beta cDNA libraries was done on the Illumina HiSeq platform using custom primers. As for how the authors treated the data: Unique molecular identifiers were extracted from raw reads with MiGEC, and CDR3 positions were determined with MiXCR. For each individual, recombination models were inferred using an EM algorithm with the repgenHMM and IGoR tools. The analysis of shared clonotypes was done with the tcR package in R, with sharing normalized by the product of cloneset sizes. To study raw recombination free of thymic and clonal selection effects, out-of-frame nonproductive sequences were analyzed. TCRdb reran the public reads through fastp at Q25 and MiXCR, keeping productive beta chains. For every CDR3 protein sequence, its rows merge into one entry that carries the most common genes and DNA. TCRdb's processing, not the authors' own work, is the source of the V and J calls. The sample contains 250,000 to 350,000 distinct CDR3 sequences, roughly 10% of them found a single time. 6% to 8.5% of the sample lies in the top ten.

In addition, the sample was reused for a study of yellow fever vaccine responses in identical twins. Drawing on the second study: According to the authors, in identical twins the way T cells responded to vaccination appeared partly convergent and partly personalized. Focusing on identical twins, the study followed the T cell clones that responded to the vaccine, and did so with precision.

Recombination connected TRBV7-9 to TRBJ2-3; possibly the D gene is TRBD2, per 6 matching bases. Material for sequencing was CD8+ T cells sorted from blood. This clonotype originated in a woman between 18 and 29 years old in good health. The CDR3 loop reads CASSWGEGEADTQYF. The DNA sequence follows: TGTGCCAGCAGCTGGGGTGAAGGGGAGGCGGATACGCAGTATTTT.